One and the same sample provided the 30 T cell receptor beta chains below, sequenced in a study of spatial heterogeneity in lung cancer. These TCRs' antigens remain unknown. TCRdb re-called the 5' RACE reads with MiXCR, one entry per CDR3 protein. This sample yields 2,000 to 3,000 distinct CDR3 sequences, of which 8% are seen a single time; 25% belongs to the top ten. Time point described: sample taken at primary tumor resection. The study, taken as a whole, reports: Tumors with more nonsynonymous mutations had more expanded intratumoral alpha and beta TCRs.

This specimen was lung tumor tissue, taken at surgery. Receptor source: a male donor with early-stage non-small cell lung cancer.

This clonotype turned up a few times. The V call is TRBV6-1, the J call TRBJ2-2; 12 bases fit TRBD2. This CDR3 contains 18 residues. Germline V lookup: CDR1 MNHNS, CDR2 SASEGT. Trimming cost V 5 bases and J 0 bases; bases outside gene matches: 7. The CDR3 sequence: CASSFPTSGGPNTGELFF. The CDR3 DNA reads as TGTGCCAGCAGTTTCCCAACTAGCGGGGGGCCGAACACCGGGGAGCTGTTTTTT.

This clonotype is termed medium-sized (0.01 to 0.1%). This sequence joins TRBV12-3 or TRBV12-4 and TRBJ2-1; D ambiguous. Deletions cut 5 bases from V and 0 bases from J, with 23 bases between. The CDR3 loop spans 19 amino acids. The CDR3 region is CASSNDRRSAADSYNEQFF. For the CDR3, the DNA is TGTGCCAGCAGTAATGATCGTCGGTCGGCAGCCGACTCCTACAATGAGCAGTTCTTC.

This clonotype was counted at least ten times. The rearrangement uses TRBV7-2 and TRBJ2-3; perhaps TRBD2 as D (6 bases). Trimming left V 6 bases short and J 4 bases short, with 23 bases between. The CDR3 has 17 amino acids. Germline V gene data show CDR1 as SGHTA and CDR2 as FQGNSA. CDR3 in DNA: TGTGCCAGCAGTTTACTAGGAGGGAGAGGTGGTTCAGATACGCAGTATTTT. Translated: CASSLLGGRGGSDTQYF.

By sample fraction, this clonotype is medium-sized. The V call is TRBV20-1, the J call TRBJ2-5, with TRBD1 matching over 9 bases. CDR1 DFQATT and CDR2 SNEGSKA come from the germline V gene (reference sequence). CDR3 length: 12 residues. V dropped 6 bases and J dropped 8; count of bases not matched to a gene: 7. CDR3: CSAPGQGYTQYF. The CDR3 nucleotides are TGCAGTGCCCCCGGACAGGGGTACACCCAGTACTTC.

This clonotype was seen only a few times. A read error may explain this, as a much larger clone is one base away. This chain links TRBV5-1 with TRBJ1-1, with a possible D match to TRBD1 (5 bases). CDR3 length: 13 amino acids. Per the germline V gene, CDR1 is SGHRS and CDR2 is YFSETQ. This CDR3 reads CDSSLTAGTEAFF. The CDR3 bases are TGCGACAGCAGCTTGACAGCAGGGACTGAAGCTTTCTTT. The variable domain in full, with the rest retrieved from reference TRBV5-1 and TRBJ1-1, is KAGVTQTPRYLIKTRGQQVTLSCSPISGHRSVSWYQQTPGQGLQFLFEYFSETQRNKGNFPGRFSGRQFSNSRSEMNVSTLELGDSALYLCDSSLTAGTEAFFGQGTRLTVV.

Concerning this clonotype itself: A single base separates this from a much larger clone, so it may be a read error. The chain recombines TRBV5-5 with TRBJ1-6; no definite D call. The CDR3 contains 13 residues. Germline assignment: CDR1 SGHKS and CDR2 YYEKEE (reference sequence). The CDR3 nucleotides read TGTGCCAGCAGCCCTCCCTATAATTCATCCCTCCACTTT. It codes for CASSPPYNSSLHF.

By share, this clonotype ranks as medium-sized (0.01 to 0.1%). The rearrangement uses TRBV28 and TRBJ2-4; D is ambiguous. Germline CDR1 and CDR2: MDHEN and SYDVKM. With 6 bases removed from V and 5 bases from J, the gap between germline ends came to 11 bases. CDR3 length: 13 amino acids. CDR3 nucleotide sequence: TGTGCCAGCAGGACGAGTAATGAAAACATTCAGTACTTC. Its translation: CASRTSNENIQYF.

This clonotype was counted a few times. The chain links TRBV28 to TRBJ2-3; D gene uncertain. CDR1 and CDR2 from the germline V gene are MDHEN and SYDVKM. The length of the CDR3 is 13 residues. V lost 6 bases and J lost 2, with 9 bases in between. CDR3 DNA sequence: TGTGCCAGCAGCCCGCCATCCACAGATACGCAGTATTTT. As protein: CASSPPSTDTQYF.

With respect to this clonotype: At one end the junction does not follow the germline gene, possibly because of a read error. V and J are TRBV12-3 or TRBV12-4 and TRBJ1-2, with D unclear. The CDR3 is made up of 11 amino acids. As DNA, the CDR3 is TGTGCCAGCAGTTTCACCGGGATTCTTCGCTTC. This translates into CASSFTGILRF.

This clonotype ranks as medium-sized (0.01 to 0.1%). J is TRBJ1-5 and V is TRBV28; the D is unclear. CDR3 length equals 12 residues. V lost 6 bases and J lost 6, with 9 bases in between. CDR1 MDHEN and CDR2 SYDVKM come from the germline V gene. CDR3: CASSYPGQPQHF. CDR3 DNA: TGTGCCAGCAGCTACCCGGGTCAGCCCCAGCATTTT.

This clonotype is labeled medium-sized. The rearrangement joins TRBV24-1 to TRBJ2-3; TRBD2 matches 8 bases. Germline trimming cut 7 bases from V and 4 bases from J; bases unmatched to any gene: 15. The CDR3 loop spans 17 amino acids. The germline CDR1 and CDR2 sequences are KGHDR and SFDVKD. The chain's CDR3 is CATSRGSSGSLPDTQYF. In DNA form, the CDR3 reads TGTGCCACCAGCCGGGGGTCTAGCGGGTCCCTCCCAGATACGCAGTATTTT.

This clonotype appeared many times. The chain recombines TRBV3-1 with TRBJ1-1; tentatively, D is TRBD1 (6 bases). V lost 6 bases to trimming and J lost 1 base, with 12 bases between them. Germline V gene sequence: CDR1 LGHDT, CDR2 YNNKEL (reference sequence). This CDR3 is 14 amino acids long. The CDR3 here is CASRFGGSNTEAFF. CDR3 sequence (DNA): TGTGCCAGCAGGTTCGGGGGCTCGAACACTGAAGCTTTCTTT.

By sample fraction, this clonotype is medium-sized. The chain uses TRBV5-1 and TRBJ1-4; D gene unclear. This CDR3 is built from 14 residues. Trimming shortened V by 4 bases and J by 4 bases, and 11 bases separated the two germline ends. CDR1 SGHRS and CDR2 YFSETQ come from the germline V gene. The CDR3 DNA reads TGCGCCAGCAGCACCCAGGTCGGTAATGAAAAACTGTTTTTT. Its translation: CASSTQVGNEKLFF.

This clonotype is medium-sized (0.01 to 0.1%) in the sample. CDR3 DNA sequence: TGTGCCAGCAGCTTAGGGGGGGCTCAATCACCCCTCCACTTT. Amino acids: CASSLGGAQSPLHF. The chain carries TRBV7-2 and TRBJ1-6, with a tentative D call TRBD1 (6 bases). With 1 base removed from V and 10 bases from J, the gap between germline ends came to 11 bases. CDR1 SGHTA and CDR2 FQGNSA come from the germline V gene. The CDR3 is 14 amino acids.

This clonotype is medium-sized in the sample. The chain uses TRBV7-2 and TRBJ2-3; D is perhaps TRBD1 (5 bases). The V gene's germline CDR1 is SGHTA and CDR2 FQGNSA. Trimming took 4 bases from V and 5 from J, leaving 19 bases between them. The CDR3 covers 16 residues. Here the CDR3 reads CASSSTRPWQGDTQYF. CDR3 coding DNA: TGTGCCAGCAGCTCCACTCGGCCGTGGCAGGGAGATACGCAGTATTTT.

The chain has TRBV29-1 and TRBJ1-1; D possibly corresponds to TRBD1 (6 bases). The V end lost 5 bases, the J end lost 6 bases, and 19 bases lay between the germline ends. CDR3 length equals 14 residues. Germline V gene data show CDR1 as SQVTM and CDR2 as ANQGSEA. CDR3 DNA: TGCAGCGTTCGATCCAGGGGTGGCAGGGCTGAAGCTTTCTTT. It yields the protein CSVRSRGGRAEAFF.

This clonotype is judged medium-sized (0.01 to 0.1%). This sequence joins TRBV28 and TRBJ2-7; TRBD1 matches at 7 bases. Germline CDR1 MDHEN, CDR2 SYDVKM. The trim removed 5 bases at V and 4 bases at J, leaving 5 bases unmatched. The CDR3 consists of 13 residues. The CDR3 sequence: CASSPAGGYEQYF. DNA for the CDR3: TGTGCCAGCAGTCCCGCAGGGGGATACGAGCAGTACTTC.

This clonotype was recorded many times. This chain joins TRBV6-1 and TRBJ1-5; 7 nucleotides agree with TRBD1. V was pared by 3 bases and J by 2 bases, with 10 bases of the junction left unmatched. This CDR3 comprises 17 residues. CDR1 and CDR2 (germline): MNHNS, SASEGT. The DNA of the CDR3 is TGTGCCAGCAGTGAGGTGACAGGGAGAGGTGGCAATCAGCCCCAGCATTTT. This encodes CASSEVTGRGGNQPQHF.

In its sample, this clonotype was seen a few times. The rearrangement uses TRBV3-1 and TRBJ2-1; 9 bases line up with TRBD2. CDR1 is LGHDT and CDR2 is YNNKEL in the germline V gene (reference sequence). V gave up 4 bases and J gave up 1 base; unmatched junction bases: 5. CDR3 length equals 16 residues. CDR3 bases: TGTGCCAGCAGCCCGGCAGGACTAGCGTCCTACAATGAGCAGTTCTTC. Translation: CASSPAGLASYNEQFF.

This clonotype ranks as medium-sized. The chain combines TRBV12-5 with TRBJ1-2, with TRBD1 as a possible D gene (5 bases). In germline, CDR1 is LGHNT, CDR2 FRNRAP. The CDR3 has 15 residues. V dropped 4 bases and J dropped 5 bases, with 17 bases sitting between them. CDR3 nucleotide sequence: TGTGCTAGTGGTTCCCCAGACGGGAGGGGATATGGCTACACCTTC. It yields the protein CASGSPDGRGYGYTF.

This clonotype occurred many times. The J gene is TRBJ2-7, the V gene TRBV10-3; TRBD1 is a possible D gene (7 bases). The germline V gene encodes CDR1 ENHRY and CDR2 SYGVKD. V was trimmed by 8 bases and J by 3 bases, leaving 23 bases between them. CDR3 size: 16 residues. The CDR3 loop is CAIGGNRGGVDYEQYF. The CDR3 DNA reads TGTGCCATCGGGGGAAACAGGGGAGGAGTCGACTACGAGCAGTACTTC.

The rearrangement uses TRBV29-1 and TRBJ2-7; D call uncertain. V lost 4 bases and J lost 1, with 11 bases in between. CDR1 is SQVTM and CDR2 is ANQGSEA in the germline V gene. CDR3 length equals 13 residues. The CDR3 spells CSVGSLGSYEQYF. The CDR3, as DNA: TGCAGCGTTGGGAGCCTGGGGTCCTACGAGCAGTACTTC.

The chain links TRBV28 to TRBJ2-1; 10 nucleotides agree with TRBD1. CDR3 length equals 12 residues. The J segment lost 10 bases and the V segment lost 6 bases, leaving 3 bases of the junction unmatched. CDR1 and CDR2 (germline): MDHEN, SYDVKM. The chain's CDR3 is CASRTDRGEQFF. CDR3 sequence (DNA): TGTGCCAGCAGGACGGACAGGGGGGAGCAGTTCTTC.

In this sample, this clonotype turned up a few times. In nucleotides, the CDR3 is TGCAGCGTTGGAGGGCCGCCGGCCGATGGCTACACCTTC. Amino acids: CSVGGPPADGYTF. This chain links TRBV29-1 with TRBJ1-2, with no clear D. CDR3 length: 13 residues. V was shortened by 4 bases and J by 6 bases, with 15 bases between the two germline ends. CDR1 and CDR2 from the germline V gene are SQVTM and ANQGSEA.

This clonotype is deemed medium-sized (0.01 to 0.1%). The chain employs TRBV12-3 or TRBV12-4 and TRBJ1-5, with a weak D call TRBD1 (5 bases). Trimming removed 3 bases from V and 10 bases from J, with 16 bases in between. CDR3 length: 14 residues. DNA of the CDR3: TGTGCCAGCAGTTTTGGGGCAGTATCCAGTCCCCAGCATTTT. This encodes CASSFGAVSSPQHF.

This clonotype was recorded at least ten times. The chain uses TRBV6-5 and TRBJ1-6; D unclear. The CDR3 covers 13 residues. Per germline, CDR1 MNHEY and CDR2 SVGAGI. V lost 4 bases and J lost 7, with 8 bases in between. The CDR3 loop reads CASSWQENSPLHF. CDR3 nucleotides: TGTGCCAGCAGTTGGCAGGAGAATTCACCCCTCCACTTT.

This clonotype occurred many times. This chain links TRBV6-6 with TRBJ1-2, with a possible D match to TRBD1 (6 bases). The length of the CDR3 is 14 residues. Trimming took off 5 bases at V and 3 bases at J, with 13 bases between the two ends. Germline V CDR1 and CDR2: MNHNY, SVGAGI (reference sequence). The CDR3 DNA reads TGTGCCAGCAGTAACAGCAGGGGTGACTATGGCTACACCTTC. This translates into CASSNSRGDYGYTF.

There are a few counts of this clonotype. The CDR3 DNA reads as TGTGCCAGCAGCCTCCGCCCCAGCGGGGGGGCGGATACGCAGTATTTT. This encodes CASSLRPSGGADTQYF. The gene calls are TRBV3-1 and TRBJ2-3; 10 bases are shared with TRBD2. CDR1 and CDR2 from the germline V gene are LGHDT and YNNKEL (reference sequence). CDR3 length equals 16 residues. The junction had 10 bases not matched to a gene; V was cut back by 4 bases and J by 6 bases.

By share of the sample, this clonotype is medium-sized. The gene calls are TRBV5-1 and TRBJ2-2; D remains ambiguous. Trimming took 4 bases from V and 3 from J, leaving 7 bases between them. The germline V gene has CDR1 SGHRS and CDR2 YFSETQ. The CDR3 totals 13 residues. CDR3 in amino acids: CASSLQDTGELFF. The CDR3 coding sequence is TGCGCCAGCAGCCTCCAGGACACCGGGGAGCTGTTTTTT.

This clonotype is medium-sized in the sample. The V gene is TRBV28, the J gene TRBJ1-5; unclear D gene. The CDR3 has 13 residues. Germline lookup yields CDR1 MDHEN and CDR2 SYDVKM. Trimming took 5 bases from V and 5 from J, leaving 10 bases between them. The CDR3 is CASSPPGYQPQHF. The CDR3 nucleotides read TGTGCCAGCAGTCCCCCGGGCTATCAGCCCCAGCATTTT.